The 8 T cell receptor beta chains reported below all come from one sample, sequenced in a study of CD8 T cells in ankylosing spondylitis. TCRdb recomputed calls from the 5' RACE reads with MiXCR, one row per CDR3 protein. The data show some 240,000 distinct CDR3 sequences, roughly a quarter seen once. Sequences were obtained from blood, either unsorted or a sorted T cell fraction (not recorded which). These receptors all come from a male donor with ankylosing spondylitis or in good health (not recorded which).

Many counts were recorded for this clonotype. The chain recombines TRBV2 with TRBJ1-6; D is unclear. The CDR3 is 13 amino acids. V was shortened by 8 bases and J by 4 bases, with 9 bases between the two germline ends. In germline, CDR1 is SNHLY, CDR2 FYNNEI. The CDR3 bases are TGTGCCAGCCAAAAGGCATATAATTCACCCCTCCACTTT. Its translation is CASQKAYNSPLHF.

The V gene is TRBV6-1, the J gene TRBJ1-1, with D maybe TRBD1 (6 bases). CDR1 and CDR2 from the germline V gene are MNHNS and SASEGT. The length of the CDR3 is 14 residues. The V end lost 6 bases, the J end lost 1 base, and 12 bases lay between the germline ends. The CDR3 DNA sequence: TGTGCCAGCAGGCCAGGGGCGGCGAACACTGAAGCTTTCTTT. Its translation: CASRPGAANTEAFF.

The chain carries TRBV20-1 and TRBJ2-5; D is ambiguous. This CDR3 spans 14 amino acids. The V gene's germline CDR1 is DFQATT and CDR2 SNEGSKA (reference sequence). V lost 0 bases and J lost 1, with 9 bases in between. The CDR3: CSARDHTSQETQYF. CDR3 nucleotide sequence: TGCAGTGCTAGAGATCATACTTCCCAAGAGACCCAGTACTTC.

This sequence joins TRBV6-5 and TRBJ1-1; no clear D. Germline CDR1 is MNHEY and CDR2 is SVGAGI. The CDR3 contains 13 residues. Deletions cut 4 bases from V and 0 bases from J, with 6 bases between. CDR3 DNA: TGTGCCAGCAGTTCCACGATGAACACTGAAGCTTTCTTT. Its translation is CASSSTMNTEAFF.

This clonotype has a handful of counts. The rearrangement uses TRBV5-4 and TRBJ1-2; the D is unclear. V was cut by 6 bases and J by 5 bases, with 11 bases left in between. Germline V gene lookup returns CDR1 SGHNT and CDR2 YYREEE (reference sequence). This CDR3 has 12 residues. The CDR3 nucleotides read TGTGCCAGCAACCCACTGGGGTATGGCTACACCTTC. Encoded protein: CASNPLGYGYTF.

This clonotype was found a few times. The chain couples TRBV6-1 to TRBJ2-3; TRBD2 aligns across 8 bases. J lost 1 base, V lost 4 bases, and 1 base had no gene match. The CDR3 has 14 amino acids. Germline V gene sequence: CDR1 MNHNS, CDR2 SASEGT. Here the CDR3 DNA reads TGTGCCAGCAGTGCGGGGGGGGGCACAGATACGCAGTATTTT. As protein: CASSAGGGTDTQYF.

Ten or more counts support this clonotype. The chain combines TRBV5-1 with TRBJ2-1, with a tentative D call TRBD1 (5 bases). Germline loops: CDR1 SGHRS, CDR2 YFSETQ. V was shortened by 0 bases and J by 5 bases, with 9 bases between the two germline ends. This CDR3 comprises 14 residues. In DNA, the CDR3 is TGCGCCAGCAGCTTGGTAGGACAAAACAATGAGCAGTTCTTC. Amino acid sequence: CASSLVGQNNEQFF. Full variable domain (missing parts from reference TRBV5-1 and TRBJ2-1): KAGVTQTPRYLIKTRGQQVTLSCSPISGHRSVSWYQQTPGQGLQFLFEYFSETQRNKGNFPGRFSGRQFSNSRSEMNVSTLELGDSALYLCASSLVGQNNEQFFGPGTRLTVL.

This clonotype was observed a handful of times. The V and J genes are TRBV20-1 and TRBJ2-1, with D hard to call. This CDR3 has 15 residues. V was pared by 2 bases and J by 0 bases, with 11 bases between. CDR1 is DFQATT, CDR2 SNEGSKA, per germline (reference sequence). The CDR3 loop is CSARRTPSSYNEQFF. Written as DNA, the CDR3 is TGCAGTGCTAGAAGGACGCCGAGCTCCTACAATGAGCAGTTCTTC.